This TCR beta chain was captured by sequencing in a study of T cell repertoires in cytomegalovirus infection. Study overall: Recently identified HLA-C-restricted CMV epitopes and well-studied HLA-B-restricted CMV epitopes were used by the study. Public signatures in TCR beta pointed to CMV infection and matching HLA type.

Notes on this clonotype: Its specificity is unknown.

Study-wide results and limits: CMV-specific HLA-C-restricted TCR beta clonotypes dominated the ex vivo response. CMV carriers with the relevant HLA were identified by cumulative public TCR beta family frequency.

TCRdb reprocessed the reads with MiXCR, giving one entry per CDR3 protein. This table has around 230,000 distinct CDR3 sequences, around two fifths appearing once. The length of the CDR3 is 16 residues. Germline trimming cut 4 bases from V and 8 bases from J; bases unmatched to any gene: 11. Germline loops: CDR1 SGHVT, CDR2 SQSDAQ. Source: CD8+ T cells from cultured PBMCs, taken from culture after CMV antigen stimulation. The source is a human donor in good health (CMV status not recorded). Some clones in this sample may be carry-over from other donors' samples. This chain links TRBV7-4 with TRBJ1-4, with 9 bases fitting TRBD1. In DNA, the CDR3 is TGTGCCAGCAGCTCCCGGCCGGGACAGGGTGACGAAAAACTGTTTTTT. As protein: CASSSRPGQGDEKLFF.